The 32 T cell receptor beta chains reported below all come from one sample, sequenced in a study of long-term antiretroviral therapy in people with HIV. The run of the v3.0 immunoSEQ assay was at survey level. Assay used: immunoSEQ multiplex PCR; TCRdb lists only in-frame clones, some missing. The sample includes 35,000 to 50,000 clones, approximately 89% of them seen just once. Material: unsorted PBMCs, obtained 0.1 years before starting antiretroviral therapy. The receptors come from a woman between 45 and 65 years old with HIV.

V gene TRBV7-8 combines with J gene TRBJ2-7, with 7 bases identical to TRBD1. Trimming cost V 7 bases and J 5 bases; bases outside gene matches: 11. The length of the CDR3 is 14 residues. Germline V CDR1 and CDR2: SGHVS, FQNEAQ. CDR3 nucleotide sequence: TGTGCCAGCACCCACAGGGGTAATCGGGACGAGCAGTACTTC. This codes for CASTHRGNRDEQYF.

The rearrangement uses TRBV2 and TRBJ1-4; 9 positions match TRBD1. Losses at the gene ends were 3 bases for V and 7 bases for J; bases not matched to a gene: 6. This CDR3 contains 15 residues. Germline lookup yields CDR1 SNHLY and CDR2 FYNNEI. The CDR3 region is CASSEFDRGSEKLFF. CDR3 nucleotide sequence: TGTGCCAGCAGTGAGTTCGACAGGGGGAGTGAAAAACTGTTTTTT.

The chain's CDR3 is CASSFTRGTDTQYF. Written as DNA, the CDR3 is TGTGCCAGCAGCTTTACCAGGGGTACAGATACGCAGTATTTT. This chain joins TRBV11-2 and TRBJ2-3; a possible D gene is TRBD1 (6 bases). Germline lookup yields CDR1 SGHAT and CDR2 FQNNGV. With 3 bases removed from V and 3 bases from J, the gap between germline ends came to 10 bases. The CDR3 length is 14 residues.

The chain joins TRBV6-1 to TRBJ1-6; 7 bases fit TRBD1. J was trimmed by 16 bases and V by 6 bases; bases with no gene match: 3. The CDR3 runs to 10 residues. Per the germline V gene, CDR1 is MNHNS and CDR2 is SASEGT. This CDR3 is CASRRTGLHF. Here the CDR3 DNA reads TGTGCCAGCAGGAGGACAGGACTCCACTTT.

The chain recombines TRBV7-6 with TRBJ1-1; tentatively, D is TRBD1 (5 bases). V was shortened by 5 bases and J by 0 bases, with 10 bases between the two germline ends. From germline, CDR1 is SGHVS and CDR2 FNYEAQ. CDR3 length: 14 residues. The CDR3 sequence: CASSPLGLNTEAFF. The CDR3 nucleotides are TGTGCCAGCAGCCCCTTGGGACTGAACACTGAAGCTTTCTTT.

V is TRBV5-8 and J is TRBJ2-3; a weak D match, TRBD1 (6 bases). CDR1 SGHTS and CDR2 YDEGEE come from the germline V gene. The ends were cut back, 4 bases at V and 0 bases at J, with 12 bases in the middle. The CDR3 runs to 15 residues. Written as DNA, the CDR3 is TGTGCCAGCAGCAACGGACAGCTGAGCACAGATACGCAGTATTTT. Protein sequence: CASSNGQLSTDTQYF.

The rearrangement joins TRBV5-4 to TRBJ1-4; a possible D gene is TRBD1 (5 bases). Trimming pared 0 bases from V and 1 base from J, leaving 13 bases between. This CDR3 contains 17 residues. Germline V CDR1 and CDR2: SGHNT, YYREEE (reference sequence). The CDR3 loop is CASSLDGGRRTNEKLFF. CDR3 coding DNA: TGTGCCAGCAGCTTGGATGGGGGAAGGAGAACTAATGAAAAACTGTTTTTT.

This clone was observed a handful of times. The J gene is TRBJ2-2, the V gene TRBV5-1; D not resolved. Germline CDR1 SGHRS, CDR2 YFSETQ. The V and J ends lost 0 bases and 1 base respectively, with 1 base between them. The CDR3 is 13 residues long. The CDR3 region has the DNA TGCGCCAGCAGCTTGGGGAACACCGGGGAGCTGTTTTTT. This gives the protein CASSLGNTGELFF.

The gene calls are TRBV18 and TRBJ2-3, with no clear D. The germline V gene encodes CDR1 KGHSH and CDR2 LQKENI. Trimming took off 5 bases at V and 0 bases at J, with 21 bases between the two ends. There are 18 residues in the CDR3. The CDR3 sequence: CASSAKATTSTSTDTQYF. The CDR3 DNA follows: TGTGCCAGCTCAGCCAAGGCAACGACATCGACCAGCACAGATACGCAGTATTTT.

The rearrangement links TRBV10-1 to TRBJ1-3, with 7 bases matching TRBD1. V shed 5 bases and J 0 bases; nucleotides not matched to a gene: 4. The germline CDR1 and CDR2 sequences are WNHNN and SYGVQD (reference sequence). CDR3 size: 15 residues. CDR3: CASSPGQNSGNTIYF. The CDR3 DNA reads as TGCGCCAGCAGTCCGGGACAGAACTCTGGAAACACCATATATTTT.

This chain connects TRBV4-3 to TRBJ2-7; 7 bases are shared with TRBD2. V dropped 3 bases and J dropped 3; count of bases not matched to a gene: 8. The CDR3 has 15 residues. In germline, CDR1 is LGHNA, CDR2 YSLEER. In DNA form, the CDR3 reads TGCGCCAGCAGCCATGACTATGGGGGGGACTACGAGCAGTACTTC. Protein: CASSHDYGGDYEQYF.

The V gene is TRBV11-3, the J gene TRBJ2-2, with no clear D. Trimming stripped 5 bases from V and 7 bases from J, with 11 bases between. The germline V gene has CDR1 SGHNT and CDR2 YENEEA. The CDR3 spans 13 residues. Written as DNA, the CDR3 is TGTGCCAGCAGCGCCGCGGCGCACGGGGAGCTGTTTTTT. It is translated as CASSAAAHGELFF.

The chain links TRBV4-2 to TRBJ1-6, with D maybe TRBD1 (6 bases). The CDR3 is 16 residues long. V lost 0 bases and J 8 bases, leaving 14 bases between the germline ends. The V gene's germline CDR1 is LGHNA and CDR2 YNFKEQ. The CDR3 DNA is TGTGCCAGCAGCCAAGATCCAGGTGCAGGGGATTCACCCCTCCACTTT. As protein: CASSQDPGAGDSPLHF.

The chain has TRBV5-1 and TRBJ2-7, with 7 nucleotides matching TRBD1. Germline loops: CDR1 SGHRS, CDR2 YFSETQ. The CDR3 covers 14 residues. Losses at the gene ends were 4 bases for V and 3 bases for J; bases not matched to a gene: 7. CDR3 sequence reads: CASSIDRASYEQYF. In DNA form, the CDR3 reads TGCGCCAGCAGCATAGACAGGGCGAGCTACGAGCAGTACTTC.

The genes are TRBV11-3 and TRBJ2-1; 14 bases match TRBD2. The V segment lost 4 bases and the J segment 0 bases; nucleotides outside the gene matches: 8. CDR3 length: 19 residues. Germline CDR1 and CDR2: SGHNT and YENEEA. The CDR3, as DNA: TGTGCCAGCAGCTCAGGACTAGCGGGGGGTCCGAGCTCCTACAATGAGCAGTTCTTC. Translating gives CASSSGLAGGPSSYNEQFF.

The chain employs TRBV27 and TRBJ2-7; D call uncertain. V was pared by 0 bases and J by 5 bases, with 14 bases between. Germline values: CDR1 MNHEY, CDR2 SMNVEV (reference sequence). This CDR3 is built from 15 residues. The CDR3 bases are TGTGCCAGCAGTTTATCCCCTTACTTACTGGACGAGCAGTACTTC. Translated, it gives CASSLSPYLLDEQYF.

This clone was counted between two and nine times. The V gene is TRBV27, the J gene TRBJ1-1; 9 bases fit TRBD1. Germline values: CDR1 MNHEY, CDR2 SMNVEV (reference sequence). With V trimmed by 5 bases and J by 8 bases, 3 bases remained unmatched. The CDR3 consists of 12 residues. CDR3 DNA sequence: TGTGCCAGCAGTACAGGGGGCTACGAAGCTTTCTTT. Its protein product is CASSTGGYEAFF.

The genes are TRBV18 and TRBJ1-6; 10 nucleotides agree with TRBD1. J was trimmed by 9 bases and V by 5 bases; bases with no gene match: 7. From germline, CDR1 is KGHSH and CDR2 LQKENI. The CDR3 runs to 15 residues. CDR3: CASSTGQGESSPLHF. The DNA of the CDR3 is TGTGCCAGCTCAACCGGACAGGGGGAAAGTTCACCCCTCCACTTT.

The genes are TRBV14 and TRBJ2-7; D is unresolved. The germline gives CDR1 SGHDN, CDR2 FVKESK. V was pared by 0 bases and J by 3 bases, with 21 bases between. The CDR3 sequence is 18 residues long. The CDR3 DNA reads as TGTGCCAGCAGCCAAGATCCTACGCGGCGGCTCCCCCGCTACGAGCAGTACTTC. It is translated as CASSQDPTRRLPRYEQYF.

The chain has TRBV5-1 and TRBJ2-1; 8 bases line up with TRBD2. CDR3 size: 15 residues. J gave up 7 bases and V 4 bases, and 10 bases lay outside the gene matches. CDR1 is SGHRS and CDR2 is YFSETQ in the germline V gene. The CDR3 DNA is TGCGCCAGCAGCGAGGGACTAGAAAGGAGGAATGAGCAGTTCTTC. Its translation: CASSEGLERRNEQFF.

This clone turned up a few times. The V gene is TRBV25-1, the J gene TRBJ1-1, with D unresolved. The CDR3 length is 14 residues. The ends were cut back, 1 base at V and 0 bases at J, with 6 bases in the middle. Germline V gives CDR1 MGHDK, CDR2 SYGVNS. In DNA, the CDR3 is TGTGCCAGCAGTGAATTCGAGATGAACACTGAAGCTTTCTTT. Translated, it gives CASSEFEMNTEAFF.

The rearrangement links TRBV15 to TRBJ2-3; 8 bases map to TRBD2. The V and J ends lost 3 bases and 2 bases, in that order; junction bases with no gene match: 7. The CDR3 spans 16 residues. Looked up from germline, CDR1 is LNHNV and CDR2 is YYDKDF (reference sequence). The CDR3 DNA reads as TGTGCCACCAGCAGTGTAAAAGCGGGGGCCACAGATACGCAGTATTTT. It yields the protein CATSSVKAGATDTQYF.

The gene calls are TRBV6-6 and TRBJ1-1; TRBD1 matches at 7 bases. V shed 7 bases, J shed 1 base, and the junction held 9 bases outside the gene matches. Germline values: CDR1 MNHNY, CDR2 SVGAGI (reference sequence). CDR3 length: 15 amino acids. CDR3 region: CASNDREHGNTEAFF. CDR3 sequence (DNA): TGTGCCAGCAATGACAGGGAACATGGGAACACTGAAGCTTTCTTT.

The chain is built from TRBV27 and TRBJ2-6; D remains ambiguous. This CDR3 has 18 residues. Germline-derived CDR1 and CDR2 are MNHEY and SMNVEV (reference sequence). The V end lost 2 bases, the J end lost 0 bases, and 14 bases lay between the germline ends. In DNA form, the CDR3 reads TGTGCCAGCAGTTTAGGGTTTCTCCCCATCTCTGGGGCCAACGTCCTGACTTTC. It encodes CASSLGFLPISGANVLTF.

This chain connects TRBV5-8 to TRBJ1-4, with D perhaps TRBD1 (6 bases). This CDR3 comprises 13 residues. V shed 1 base and J shed 8 bases, with 9 bases lying between them. Germline loops: CDR1 SGHTS, CDR2 YDEGEE. The CDR3 protein is CASSLRGGEKLFF. Written as DNA, the CDR3 is TGTGCCAGCAGCTTGAGGGGGGGCGAAAAACTGTTTTTT.

V gene TRBV7-9 combines with J gene TRBJ2-5, with 10 bases lining up with TRBD1. The junction had 10 bases not matched to a gene; V was cut back by 5 bases and J by 4 bases. CDR3 length: 16 residues. Germline assignment: CDR1 SEHNR and CDR2 FQNEAQ (reference sequence). CDR3 sequence (DNA): TGTGCCAGCAGCCCCAAGACAGGGGGCAGAGGAGAGACCCAGTACTTC. Amino acids: CASSPKTGGRGETQYF.

Only one count was recorded for this clone. The genes are TRBV5-1 and TRBJ2-2; no clear D. This CDR3 has 13 amino acids. The germline V and J ends were trimmed by 7 bases and 4 bases, with 11 bases remaining between them. Germline values: CDR1 SGHRS, CDR2 YFSETQ. CDR3 bases: TGCGCCAGCGCTCTGGTACTCACCGGGGAGCTGTTTTTT. Translating gives CASALVLTGELFF.

This clone has a handful of counts. Other nucleotide sequences in the sample specify the same CDR3. The rearrangement uses TRBV7-8 and TRBJ2-2; D is unresolved. CDR1 is SGHVS, CDR2 FQNEAQ, per germline. V was trimmed by 9 bases and J by 1 base, leaving 6 bases between them. CDR3 length: 12 residues. CDR3 amino acids: CASLGNTGELFF. The CDR3 DNA is TGTGCCAGTCTGGGGAACACCGGGGAGCTGTTTTTT.

V and J are TRBV7-5 and TRBJ1-5; TRBD1 is the table's D call and was not checked against the DNA. TRBV7-5 is a pseudogene. The CDR3 has 18 residues. CDR3 loop: CARSLRCCILTGNQPQHF. The DNA for the CDR3 is TGTGCCAGAAGCTTAAGGTGCTGTATCCTTACAGGCAATCAGCCCCAGCATTTT.

This clone appeared once. The chain uses TRBV29-1 and TRBJ1-2; 10 bases map to TRBD1. Trimming took 6 bases from V and 2 from J; bases not matched to a gene: 6. CDR3 length: 14 residues. Per the germline V gene, CDR1 is SQVTM and CDR2 is ANQGSEA. CDR3 in amino acids: CSVDPGQGNYGYTF. DNA for the CDR3: TGCAGCGTAGATCCGGGACAGGGGAACTATGGCTACACCTTC.

The rearrangement uses TRBV19 and TRBJ1-1, with D possibly matching TRBD1 (5 bases). In germline, CDR1 is LNHDA, CDR2 SQIVND (reference sequence). The CDR3 loop spans 13 amino acids. V was shortened by 1 base and J by 7 bases, with 10 bases between the two germline ends. DNA for the CDR3: TGTGCCAGTAGTATAGCACGGGACCTTGAAGCTTTCTTT. It yields the protein CASSIARDLEAFF.

This sequence joins TRBV6-1 and TRBJ1-6; no reliable D call. The germline CDR1 and CDR2 sequences are MNHNS and SASEGT. The V gene lost 3 bases and the J gene lost 13 bases, with 4 bases spanning the gap. The CDR3 is 10 amino acids. In DNA, the CDR3 is TGTGCCAGCAGTGAGGGCCCCCTCCACTTT. Translating gives CASSEGPLHF.